This TCR beta chain comes out of a study of tumor-infiltrating lymphocytes in primary liver carcinoma. Study details: Tissue type made little difference to sample yields of roughly 3.5 to 7.5 million productive TCRbeta reads.

Starting from 450 to 500 ng of total RNA, TCR beta cDNA was produced with a primer in the constant region. For TCR beta, libraries were produced by three nested multiplex PCR rounds using slightly modified ARM-PCR. With TRBV1-TRBV30 forward primers and a C-beta reverse primer, the first two PCR rounds were run for nine to eleven cycles each. TCRdb fed the multiplex PCR reads into MiXCR, producing one record per CDR3 protein. This sample carries about 350,000 distinct CDR3 sequences, 65% of them seen once, and the ten largest clones take about 6%. Both blood RNA, taken from unsorted whole blood, and germline DNA were extracted. The CDR3 is made up of 12 amino acids. Germline CDR1 reads SGHAT; CDR2 reads FQNNGV. Trimming left V 9 bases short and J 3 bases short, with 9 bases between.

The specimen was peripheral blood. The gene calls are TRBV11-2 and TRBJ2-1, with D unresolved. The TCR comes from a middle-aged man with primary liver carcinoma and hepatitis B virus infection. CDR3 sequence (DNA): TGTGCCAGTGGCCCTAACTACAATGAGCAGTTCTTC. Protein: CASGPNYNEQFF. Drawing the rest from reference TRBV11-2 and TRBJ2-1, the complete variable domain is EAGVAQSPRYKIIEKRQSVAFWCNPISGHATLYWYQQILGQGPKLLIQFQNNGVVDDSQLPKDRFSAERLKGVDSTLKIQPAKLEDSAVYLCASGPNYNEQFFGPGTRLTVL.